This T cell receptor (beta chain) was captured by sequencing in a study of cytomegalovirus exposure and HLA in healthy donors. Sequencing used immunoSEQ multiplex PCR; TCRdb keeps in-frame clones, though not all of them. The table includes about 360,000 clones, around 86% detected once. This clone was picked up a small number of times. Sequenced material: PBMCs. The source is a woman aged 18 to 35 in good health and CMV-seronegative.

The CDR3 DNA reads as TGTGCCAGCAGCTTAGCGTCGCGCTATGGCTACACCTTC. Translated, it gives CASSLASRYGYTF. The chain links TRBV7-9 to TRBJ1-2; no clear D gene. Germline CDR1 SEHNR, CDR2 FQNEAQ (reference sequence). V was trimmed by 0 bases and J by 4 bases, leaving 6 bases between them. The CDR3 contains 13 residues. Combining the CDR3 with reference TRBV7-9 and TRBJ1-2 gives the whole variable domain DTGVSQNPRHKITKRGQNVTFRCDPISEHNRLYWYRQTLGQGPEFLTYFQNEAQLEKSRLLSDRFSAERPKGSFSTLEIQRTEQGDSAMYLCASSLASRYGYTFGSGTRLTVV.